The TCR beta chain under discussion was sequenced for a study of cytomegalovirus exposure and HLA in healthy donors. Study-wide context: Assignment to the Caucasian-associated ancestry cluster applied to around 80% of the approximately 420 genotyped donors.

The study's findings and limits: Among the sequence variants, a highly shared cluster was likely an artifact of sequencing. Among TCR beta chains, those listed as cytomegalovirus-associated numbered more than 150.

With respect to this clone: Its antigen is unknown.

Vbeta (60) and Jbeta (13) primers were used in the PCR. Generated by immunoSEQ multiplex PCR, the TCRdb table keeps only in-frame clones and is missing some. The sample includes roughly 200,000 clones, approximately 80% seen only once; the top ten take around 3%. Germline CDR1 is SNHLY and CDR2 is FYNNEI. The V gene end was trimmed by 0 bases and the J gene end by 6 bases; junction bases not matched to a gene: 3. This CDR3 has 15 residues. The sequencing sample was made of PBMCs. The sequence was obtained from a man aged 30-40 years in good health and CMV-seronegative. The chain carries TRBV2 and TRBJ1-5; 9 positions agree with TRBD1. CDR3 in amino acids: CASSEAGTGSQPQHF. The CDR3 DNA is TGTGCCAGCAGTGAAGCGGGGACAGGGTCTCAGCCCCAGCATTTT.